The 19 T cell receptor beta chains in this list originate from one sample, sequenced in a study of CD8+ T cells in alopecia areata. Investigators isolated RNA and reverse transcribed it into cDNA to act as the sequencing template. Libraries were prepared by immunoSEQ multiplex PCR; TCRdb keeps only in-frame clonotypes and omits some of them. The repertoire includes over 150,000 clones, approximately 53% of them detected once, and nearly 5% sits in the top ten. Sequenced sample: CD8+ T cells sorted from blood. The source of these receptors is a human donor in good health.

The CDR3 DNA reads as TGCAGTGCGTCCGGGACAGGGAGAGGAGACTATGGCTACACCTTC. It specifies CSASGTGRGDYGYTF. The V call is TRBV29-1, the J call TRBJ1-2; 9 positions agree with TRBD1. The germline V gene has CDR1 SQVTM and CDR2 ANQGSEA. CDR3 length: 15 amino acids. Supplemented by reference TRBV29-1 and TRBJ1-2, the full variable domain reads SAVISQKPSRDICQRGTSLTIQCQVDSQVTMMFWYRQQPGQSLTLIATANQGSEATYESGFVIDKFPISRPNLTFSTLTVSNMSPEDSSIYLCSASGTGRGDYGYTFGSGTRLTVV.

The rearrangement uses TRBV29-1 and TRBJ1-2; D unclear. The length of the CDR3 is 13 residues. V lost 6 bases and J 6 bases, leaving 17 bases between the germline ends. Germline values: CDR1 SQVTM, CDR2 ANQGSEA. The CDR3 here is CSVPPPGRDGYTF. As DNA, the CDR3 is TGCAGCGTCCCTCCCCCAGGAAGGGATGGCTACACCTTC.

The J gene is TRBJ1-2, the V gene TRBV7-2; no clear D gene. Trimming pared 5 bases from V and 3 bases from J, leaving 13 bases between. The V gene's germline CDR1 is SGHTA and CDR2 FQGNSA. CDR3 length equals 14 residues. CDR3 nucleotide sequence: TGTGCCAGCAGCCCCCCTGACTTCTACTATGGCTACACCTTC. It encodes CASSPPDFYYGYTF.

This clone appeared a few times. The chain uses TRBV6-5 and TRBJ2-7, with 9 bases identical to TRBD1. This CDR3 comprises 14 residues. J was trimmed by 3 bases and V by 5 bases; bases with no gene match: 5. Looked up from germline, CDR1 is MNHEY and CDR2 is SVGAGI. The chain's CDR3 is CASSPGQGVYEQYF. CDR3 bases: TGTGCCAGCAGTCCGGGACAGGGCGTCTACGAGCAGTACTTC.

DNA for the CDR3: TGTGCCAGCAGCTTAGGGGGCCGGGAGCTGTTTTTT. Residues: CASSLGGRELFF. This chain joins TRBV5-6 and TRBJ2-2, with 7 bases that match TRBD1. V was pared by 2 bases and J by 9 bases, with 1 base of the junction left unmatched. The CDR3 contains 12 residues. In germline, CDR1 is SGHDT, CDR2 YYEEEE.

The rearrangement uses TRBV5-1 and TRBJ1-1; D might be TRBD1 (5 bases). CDR1 is SGHRS and CDR2 is YFSETQ in the germline V gene. The CDR3 runs 14 residues. Trimming left V 3 bases short and J 4 bases short, with 13 bases between. The CDR3 reads CASSSDLGPTEAFF. CDR3 nucleotide sequence: TGCGCCAGCAGCTCGGATTTGGGGCCCACTGAAGCTTTCTTT. The full variable domain, completed using reference TRBV5-1 and TRBJ1-1, is KAGVTQTPRYLIKTRGQQVTLSCSPISGHRSVSWYQQTPGQGLQFLFEYFSETQRNKGNFPGRFSGRQFSNSRSEMNVSTLELGDSALYLCASSSDLGPTEAFFGQGTRLTVV.

J is TRBJ2-7 and V is TRBV14, with D tentatively TRBD1 or TRBD2 (6 bases each). Trimming cost V 4 bases and J 6 bases, with 16 bases left between them. CDR1 is SGHDN and CDR2 is FVKESK in the germline V gene. The CDR3 is made up of 14 amino acids. The CDR3: CASSRRSGAIEQYF. Here the CDR3 DNA reads TGTGCCAGCAGCCGTCGGTCGGGGGCAATCGAGCAGTACTTC.

In this sample, this clone turned up a few times. V usage is TRBV28 and J usage is TRBJ1-1; D not resolved. The CDR3 is 16 residues long. Trimming shortened V by 6 bases and J by 1 base, and 18 bases separated the two germline ends. Germline V gene sequence: CDR1 MDHEN, CDR2 SYDVKM. The CDR3 DNA is TGTGCCAGCAGCTTCACACGGGGTCTGGGGAACACTGAAGCTTTCTTT. Translating gives CASSFTRGLGNTEAFF.

The gene calls are TRBV29-1 and TRBJ1-5; D might be TRBD1 (5 bases). The CDR3 is 17 residues long. Germline values: CDR1 SQVTM, CDR2 ANQGSEA. Trimming shortened V by 3 bases and J by 0 bases, and 18 bases separated the two germline ends. The DNA of the CDR3 is TGCAGCGTTGAGCCCCGGGACCAAACGTATAGCAATCAGCCCCAGCATTTT. Translating gives CSVEPRDQTYSNQPQHF. The whole variable domain, filled in from reference TRBV29-1 and TRBJ1-5, reads SAVISQKPSRDICQRGTSLTIQCQVDSQVTMMFWYRQQPGQSLTLIATANQGSEATYESGFVIDKFPISRPNLTFSTLTVSNMSPEDSSIYLCSVEPRDQTYSNQPQHFGDGTRLSIL.

V gene TRBV5-1 combines with J gene TRBJ2-2, with 8 bases aligning to TRBD1. Germline V gene lookup returns CDR1 SGHRS and CDR2 YFSETQ. The CDR3 is 14 residues long. With 0 bases clipped from V and 5 bases from J, the junction kept 0 bases outside the gene matches. This CDR3 is CASSLGTGTGELFF. The CDR3 DNA follows: TGCGCCAGCAGCTTGGGGACAGGGACCGGGGAGCTGTTTTTT.

The CDR3 bases are TGTGCCAGCAGTTACTCCCGAAAGGGGACAGGGGACGGCTACACCTTC. Translation gives CASSYSRKGTGDGYTF. The rearrangement links TRBV6-5 to TRBJ1-2; 10 bases map to TRBD1. The J segment lost 8 bases and the V segment lost 0 bases, leaving 9 bases of the junction unmatched. CDR3 length equals 16 residues. The germline V gene encodes CDR1 MNHEY and CDR2 SVGAGI.

The CDR3 loop is CASSFRRWTEAFF. The CDR3 region has the DNA TGCGCCAGCAGCTTCCGCAGGTGGACTGAAGCTTTCTTT. The rearrangement joins TRBV5-1 to TRBJ1-1, with D unclear. Per the germline V gene, CDR1 is SGHRS and CDR2 is YFSETQ. Trimming stripped 2 bases from V and 5 bases from J, with 10 bases between. This CDR3 contains 13 residues.

The chain recombines TRBV30 with TRBJ1-2; 8 bases line up with TRBD1. The CDR3 runs 14 residues. V lost 6 bases to trimming and J lost 8 bases; unmatched junction nucleotides: 14. The germline V gene encodes CDR1 GTSNPN and CDR2 SVGIG (reference sequence). CDR3 residues: CACPPTDRVRGYTF. In DNA form, the CDR3 reads TGTGCCTGTCCCCCCACGGACAGGGTCCGAGGCTACACCTTC.

This chain links TRBV4-1 with TRBJ1-1; a weak D match, TRBD1 (5 bases). Germline CDR1 and CDR2: MGHRA and YSYEKL. V gave up 6 bases and J gave up 2 bases, with 10 bases separating them. CDR3 length equals 13 residues. The CDR3 nucleotides read TGCGCCAGCAGTTCAGGGTCCAACACTGAAGCTTTCTTT. It codes for CASSSGSNTEAFF.

The chain links TRBV29-1 to TRBJ2-7; D ambiguous. The DNA end favors TRBJ2-5, so the J call may be wrong. Germline CDR1 and CDR2: SQVTM and ANQGSEA. The CDR3 spans 12 residues. For the CDR3, the DNA is TGCAGCGTTGAAAGGGCGAGACGGACCCAGTACTTC. This encodes CSVERARRTQYF.

This chain joins TRBV29-1 and TRBJ2-5; D may be TRBD1 (6 bases). CDR1 is SQVTM and CDR2 is ANQGSEA in the germline V gene. With 2 bases removed from V and 4 bases from J, the gap between germline ends came to 11 bases. This CDR3 region has 13 residues. The CDR3 DNA reads TGCAGCGTTGAAACAGGGTGGGGAGAGACCCAGTACTTC. Translating gives CSVETGWGETQYF.

The V and J genes are TRBV5-1 and TRBJ1-2; D is unresolved. V lost 4 bases to trimming and J lost 4 bases, with 17 bases between them. The CDR3 covers 15 residues. The germline gives CDR1 SGHRS, CDR2 YFSETQ. CDR3 region: CASSPGTEEVYGYTF. The CDR3 coding sequence is TGCGCCAGCAGCCCCGGAACAGAGGAGGTCTATGGCTACACCTTC.

The chain couples TRBV2 to TRBJ1-2, with a weak D call TRBD1 (5 bases). The CDR3 covers 13 residues. V dropped 3 bases and J dropped 9 bases, with 14 bases sitting between them. Germline assignment: CDR1 SNHLY and CDR2 FYNNEI. CDR3 DNA: TGTGCCAGCAGTGAGGGACCGCTCGGGAGCTACACCTTC. It is translated as CASSEGPLGSYTF.

The rearrangement links TRBV6-5 to TRBJ2-6, with 7 positions matching TRBD1. V trimming: 4 bases; J trimming: 2 bases; junction bases outside the gene matches: 2. The length of the CDR3 is 15 residues. Germline V gives CDR1 MNHEY, CDR2 SVGAGI. CDR3 DNA sequence: TGTGCCAGCAGTTCTACAGGGGCTGGGGCCAACGTCCTGACTTTC. Translation gives CASSSTGAGANVLTF.